The sequence of this T cell receptor (beta chain) was determined in a study of shared clonotypes between healthy human individuals. This CDR3 region has 16 residues. CDR1 and CDR2 (germline): SGHDN, FVKESK. J was trimmed by 0 bases and V by 5 bases; bases with no gene match: 8. This clone was detected once. Some clones are missing from TCRdb's copy, which holds only in-frame ones; the method was immunoSEQ multiplex PCR. The data show roughly 510,000 clones, about 75% seen once. The chain carries TRBV14 and TRBJ2-3, with 7 nucleotides matching TRBD2. The source is a woman aged 35 to 49 in good health. Some clones in this sample may be carry-over from other donors' samples. The sequenced sample consisted of PBMCs. The CDR3 is CASSNPSGDSTDTQYF. The CDR3 region has the DNA TGTGCCAGCAGCAATCCTAGCGGAGATAGCACAGATACGCAGTATTTT. Based on the CDR3 plus reference TRBV14 and TRBJ2-3, the full variable domain is EAGVTQFPSHSVIEKGQTVTLRCDPISGHDNLYWYRRVMGKEIKFLLHFVKESKQDESGMPNNRFLAERTGGTYSTLKVQPAELEDSGVYFCASSNPSGDSTDTQYFGPGTRLTVL.